The 29 T cell receptor beta chains below all came from one sample that was sequenced in a study of blood T cell repertoires in COVID-19. The data were produced by immunoSEQ multiplex PCR, yet TCRdb's version contains in-frame clones alone and is incomplete. The sample has a few hundred thousand clones; approximately 92% are singletons. Sequencing was performed on peripheral blood. All receptors derive from a young adult with COVID-19, enrolled during active disease.

The V and J genes are TRBV6-5 and TRBJ1-4; TRBD1 might be the D (5 bases). The CDR3 is 14 residues long. Per germline, CDR1 MNHEY and CDR2 SVGAGI. With 5 bases removed from V and 10 bases from J, the gap between germline ends came to 17 bases. The CDR3 sequence: CASSPGGWGGKLFF. CDR3 DNA sequence: TGTGCCAGCAGTCCCGGAGGGTGGGGGGGAAAACTGTTTTTT.

V gene TRBV28 combines with J gene TRBJ1-2; the D gene is possibly TRBD1 (5 bases). Germline CDR1 reads MDHEN; CDR2 reads SYDVKM. The CDR3 runs 12 residues. V was shortened by 6 bases and J by 8 bases, with 13 bases between the two germline ends. The CDR3 DNA reads as TGTGCCAGCAGAGACAGTGGTACGGGCTACACCTTC. Its translation is CASRDSGTGYTF.

This clone appeared a single time. V usage is TRBV9 and J usage is TRBJ2-2; tentative D call: TRBD1 (6 bases). Between the trimmed V and J ends, which lost 3 bases and 0 bases, there was a span of 15 bases. The CDR3 sequence is 17 residues long. CDR1 and CDR2 from the germline V gene are SGDLS and YYNGEE. The CDR3 is CASSEGVGLSNTGELFF. In nucleotides, the CDR3 is TGTGCCAGCAGCGAGGGGGTGGGCCTTTCGAACACCGGGGAGCTGTTTTTT. Full variable domain (missing parts from reference TRBV9 and TRBJ2-2): DSGVTQTPKHLITATGQRVTLRCSPRSGDLSVYWYQQSLDQGLQFLIQYYNGEERAKGNILERFSAQQFPDLHSELNLSSLELGDSALYFCASSEGVGLSNTGELFFGEGSRLTVL.

The CDR3 nucleotides read TGTGCCAGCAGTTTACTAGCGTTTGGTAGCACAGATACGCAGTATTTT. Protein product: CASSLLAFGSTDTQYF. This rearrangement joins TRBV6-5 to TRBJ2-3, with 7 bases matching TRBD2. In germline, CDR1 is MNHEY, CDR2 SVGAGI. The CDR3 covers 16 residues. The V and J ends lost 4 bases and 0 bases, in that order; junction bases with no gene match: 7.

The chain has TRBV7-9 and TRBJ2-1; D remains unclear. The CDR3 is made up of 13 amino acids. Trimming removed 1 base from V and 5 bases from J, with 6 bases in between. In germline, CDR1 is SEHNR, CDR2 FQNEAQ (reference sequence). The CDR3: CASSLVADNEQFF. The CDR3 region has the DNA TGTGCCAGCAGCTTAGTAGCCGACAATGAGCAGTTCTTC.

In its sample, this clone was seen once. The CDR3 DNA sequence: TGTGCCACCCAGGGACTAGCGGGAGCTGGTGAGCAGTTCTTC. Protein product: CATQGLAGAGEQFF. This sequence joins TRBV24-1 and TRBJ2-1; 14 bases are a match to TRBD2. V lost 9 bases and J lost 9; bases outside the gene matches: 6. The CDR3 runs to 14 residues. Germline V gene lookup returns CDR1 KGHDR and CDR2 SFDVKD.

The J gene is TRBJ1-3, the V gene TRBV9; a possible D gene is TRBD1 (6 bases). The V and J ends lost 0 bases and 0 bases respectively, with 7 bases between them. This CDR3 comprises 15 residues. Looked up from germline, CDR1 is SGDLS and CDR2 is YYNGEE. This chain's CDR3 is CASSVGGGSGNTIYF. DNA of the CDR3: TGTGCCAGCAGCGTAGGAGGGGGCTCTGGAAACACCATATATTTT.

The rearrangement joins TRBV7-9 to TRBJ1-2; D ambiguous. The CDR3 contains 16 residues. V was trimmed by 2 bases and J by 7 bases, leaving 20 bases between them. Germline CDR1 SEHNR, CDR2 FQNEAQ (reference sequence). CDR3 in DNA: TGTGCCAGCAGCTTATCCCCCGCGAGGGTTCGGGGTGGCTACACCTTC. Amino acids: CASSLSPARVRGGYTF.

This chain links TRBV24-1 with TRBJ2-1; 7 bases agree with TRBD2. V gave up 3 bases and J gave up 0 bases; unmatched junction bases: 4. This CDR3 comprises 16 residues. CDR1 and CDR2 from the germline V gene are KGHDR and SFDVKD. CDR3 DNA sequence: TGTGCCACCAGTGATCAAGCGGGGAGCTCCTACAATGAGCAGTTCTTC. This sequence encodes CATSDQAGSSYNEQFF.

The chain couples TRBV5-6 to TRBJ2-5; 7 bases map to TRBD1. The ends lost 3 bases at V and 0 bases at J; junction bases unmatched: 5. CDR1 and CDR2 (germline): SGHDT, YYEEEE. The CDR3 runs 15 residues. The CDR3 nucleotides read TGTGCCAGCAGCTGGGACAGACAGAACCAAGAGACCCAGTACTTC. Amino acid sequence: CASSWDRQNQETQYF.

This clone was detected once. The chain is built from TRBV5-8 and TRBJ1-1, with D possibly being TRBD1 (6 bases). Per germline, CDR1 SGHTS and CDR2 YDEGEE. V was trimmed by 5 bases and J by 2 bases, leaving 25 bases between them. The CDR3 has 18 residues. In DNA form, the CDR3 reads TGTGCCAGCAGAGGGCCTGGGACAACAGGTTGGGGTAACACTGAAGCTTTCTTT. This sequence encodes CASRGPGTTGWGNTEAFF.

J is TRBJ1-6 and V is TRBV27, with TRBD1 matching over 8 bases. V gave up 6 bases and J gave up 10 bases; unmatched junction bases: 5. The CDR3 consists of 13 residues. Germline CDR1 is MNHEY and CDR2 is SMNVEV (reference sequence). CDR3 amino acids: CASRTGGNSPLHF. The DNA for the CDR3 is TGTGCCAGCAGAACAGGGGGAAACTCACCCCTCCACTTT.

This chain connects TRBV12-5 to TRBJ1-4, with D perhaps matching TRBD1 (5 bases). Germline V gene lookup returns CDR1 LGHNT and CDR2 FRNRAP. This CDR3 is built from 13 residues. DNA of the CDR3: TGTGCCTCCGGGGGAATTGCTAATGAAAAACTGTTTTTT. It specifies CASGGIANEKLFF. The full variable domain, completed using reference TRBV12-5 and TRBJ1-4, is DARVTQTPRHKVTEMGQEVTMRCQPILGHNTVFWYRQTMMQGLELLAYFRNRAPLDDSGMPKDRFSAEMPDATLATLKIQPSEPRDSAVYFCASGGIANEKLFFGSGTQLSVL.

This chain links TRBV2 with TRBJ2-1; 9 nucleotides agree with TRBD1. The CDR3 runs to 16 residues. J gave up 4 bases and V 4 bases, and 8 bases lay outside the gene matches. Germline V gene sequence: CDR1 SNHLY, CDR2 FYNNEI. The CDR3 sequence is CASSGTGTGTYNEQFF. The CDR3 DNA reads TGTGCCAGCAGTGGAACCGGGACAGGGACATACAATGAGCAGTTCTTC.

The genes are TRBV19 and TRBJ1-1; possible D gene TRBD1, 6 bases. The germline V gene encodes CDR1 LNHDA and CDR2 SQIVND (reference sequence). The CDR3 consists of 14 residues. V was clipped by 7 bases and J by 0 bases, with 12 bases between them. The CDR3 DNA reads as TGTGCCAGTACCCAGGGGTCCGTGAACACTGAAGCTTTCTTT. Protein sequence: CASTQGSVNTEAFF. The full variable domain, completed using reference TRBV19 and TRBJ1-1, is DGGITQSPKYLFRKEGQNVTLSCEQNLNHDAMYWYRQDPGQGLRLIYYSQIVNDFQKGDIAEGYSVSREKKESFPLTVTSAQKNPTAFYLCASTQGSVNTEAFFGQGTRLTVV.

The chain carries TRBV27 and TRBJ2-5; D perhaps matches TRBD1 (8 bases). This CDR3 spans 14 amino acids. CDR1 is MNHEY, CDR2 SMNVEV, per germline (reference sequence). Trimming removed 5 bases from V and 7 bases from J, with 17 bases in between. CDR3 loop: CASSLLQGEGTQYF. CDR3 bases: TGTGCCAGCAGTCTACTACAGGGGGAGGGGACCCAGTACTTC.

The sample holds one count of this clone. CDR3 in amino acids: CASSQAGTSYEQYF. For the CDR3, the DNA is TGTGCCAGCAGTCAGGCCGGGACTAGCTACGAGCAGTACTTC. This chain links TRBV6-2 or TRBV6-3 with TRBJ2-7; 8 positions match TRBD2. Per the germline V gene, CDR1 is MNHEY and CDR2 is SVGEGT. The CDR3 has 14 amino acids. After removal of 5 bases from V and 3 bases from J, the junction contained 6 bases not matched to a gene.

V gene TRBV6-5 combines with J gene TRBJ2-5, with a possible D match to TRBD1 (6 bases). With 4 bases removed from V and 5 bases from J, the gap between germline ends came to 11 bases. The CDR3 is 13 amino acids. Germline values: CDR1 MNHEY, CDR2 SVGAGI. CDR3 sequence (DNA): TGTGCCAGCAGTTCCGGTACAGGGGAGACCCAGTACTTC. Protein: CASSSGTGETQYF.

This rearrangement joins TRBV28 to TRBJ1-5, with D perhaps matching TRBD1 (5 bases). From germline, CDR1 is MDHEN and CDR2 SYDVKM. The CDR3 sequence is 14 residues long. V lost 7 bases and J lost 4, with 14 bases in between. In nucleotides, the CDR3 is TGTGCCAGCACCCCGGTAGGGGTAAATCAGCCCCAGCATTTT. Translation: CASTPVGVNQPQHF.

This clone was observed once. The rearrangement uses TRBV19 and TRBJ2-2, with 8 bases matching TRBD2. The length of the CDR3 is 17 residues. Germline CDR1 reads LNHDA; CDR2 reads SQIVND (reference sequence). Unmatched junction bases numbered 5, after V lost 1 base and J lost 1 base. The CDR3 region is CASSIGAGELNTGELFF. The CDR3 nucleotides are TGTGCCAGTAGTATAGGAGCGGGGGAACTGAACACCGGGGAGCTGTTTTTT.

The chain joins TRBV6-2 or TRBV6-3 to TRBJ2-3; D not resolved. This CDR3 spans 13 amino acids. V was clipped by 7 bases and J by 7 bases, with 15 bases between them. Germline values: CDR1 MNHEY, CDR2 SVGEGT. The DNA of the CDR3 is TGTGCCAGCACCCCCCTTTGGGCGAATACGCAGTATTTT. It encodes CASTPLWANTQYF.

The chain joins TRBV27 to TRBJ1-2; TRBD1 might be the D (5 bases). The CDR3 is 13 amino acids. Trimming pared 1 base from V and 7 bases from J, leaving 10 bases between. Germline CDR1 reads MNHEY; CDR2 reads SMNVEV (reference sequence). This chain's CDR3 is CASSLLGGSGYTF. The CDR3 nucleotides are TGTGCCAGCAGTTTATTGGGGGGAAGTGGCTACACCTTC.

The rearrangement uses TRBV29-1 and TRBJ2-7; TRBD1 agrees at 8 bases. Per germline, CDR1 SQVTM and CDR2 ANQGSEA. V was pared by 7 bases and J by 4 bases, with 9 bases of the junction left unmatched. This CDR3 comprises 13 residues. The CDR3 DNA sequence: TGCAGCGCCAAAGGGCAGGGGGCTTACGAGCAGTACTTC. This gives the protein CSAKGQGAYEQYF.

This chain connects TRBV6-5 to TRBJ2-2, with D perhaps matching TRBD2 (5 bases). Germline V lookup: CDR1 MNHEY, CDR2 SVGAGI. The length of the CDR3 is 13 residues. Trimming removed 2 bases at V and 6 bases at J, with 7 bases between. CDR3 DNA sequence: TGTGCCAGCAGTTACCGAGGGTCCGGGGAGCTGTTTTTT. It codes for CASSYRGSGELFF.

V and J are TRBV5-1 and TRBJ2-3, with TRBD2 matching over 8 bases. Trimming cost V 1 base and J 5 bases; bases outside gene matches: 6. The CDR3 is 15 amino acids. Germline V gene lookup returns CDR1 SGHRS and CDR2 YFSETQ. The CDR3, as DNA: TGCGCCAGCAGCTTGAGCGGGAGCGGGGTAGATACGCAGTATTTT. The encoded protein is CASSLSGSGVDTQYF.

This rearrangement joins TRBV10-3 to TRBJ2-3; TRBD2 matches 12 bases. The junction had 9 bases not matched to a gene; V was cut back by 9 bases and J by 2 bases. The germline V gene encodes CDR1 ENHRY and CDR2 SYGVKD. This CDR3 has 16 residues. The CDR3 spells CAIQSLAGGTTDTQYF. The CDR3 DNA reads TGTGCCATACAGTCCCTAGCGGGAGGGACCACAGATACGCAGTATTTT.

The chain links TRBV18 to TRBJ1-6, with 7 bases that match TRBD1. Per the germline V gene, CDR1 is KGHSH and CDR2 is LQKENI. Trimming took 3 bases from V and 0 from J; bases not matched to a gene: 5. The CDR3 loop spans 17 amino acids. CDR3 DNA sequence: TGTGCCAGCTCACCCAGGGACAGCGGCTCCTATAATTCACCCCTCCACTTT. It specifies CASSPRDSGSYNSPLHF.

The chain uses TRBV4-3 and TRBJ1-1; D is undetermined. The CDR3 spans 14 residues. CDR1 is LGHNA and CDR2 is YSLEER in the germline V gene. Trimming left V 1 base short and J 4 bases short, with 10 bases between. The CDR3 sequence: CASSQGRGRTEAFF. The CDR3 DNA is TGCGCCAGCAGCCAAGGGCGGGGTCGCACTGAAGCTTTCTTT.

CDR3 sequence: CAWSPTGGSGTQYF. The CDR3 DNA sequence: TGTGCCTGGAGTCCGACAGGGGGCAGTGGGACCCAGTACTTC. V and J are TRBV30 and TRBJ2-5; TRBD1 matches at 10 bases. V lost 2 bases to trimming and J lost 7 bases; unmatched junction nucleotides: 7. The CDR3 contains 14 residues. Germline V gene data show CDR1 as GTSNPN and CDR2 as SVGIG (reference sequence).